Sequencing of this TCR beta chain was carried out in a study of persistence of HIV-infected CD4 T cells. Worth noting for this clone: Its antigen remains unknown.

Overlapping HIV-1 Gag 15-mer peptides at around 0.91 ug per peptide per mL were used. Sorting selected CD4+ T cells upregulating both CD40 ligand and CD69. Points from the study as a whole: TCR oligoclonality correlated with proviral oligoclonality in the same sorted populations.

Sequencing used immunoSEQ version 4 in survey mode. TCRdb keeps only in-frame clones here, not all; method: immunoSEQ multiplex PCR. The sample lists about 9,200 clones, approximately 86% occurring once. The germline gives CDR1 SGDLS, CDR2 YYNGEE. Trimming shortened V by 3 bases and J by 4 bases, and 11 bases separated the two germline ends. The CDR3 sequence is 14 residues long. V and J are TRBV9 and TRBJ2-1, with no clear D. The specimen was CD4+ T cells sorted from PBMCs after roughly 17-hour stimulation, collected from a patient who received antiretroviral therapy. The sequence came from an adult woman with HIV who was CMV-seropositive. CDR3 bases: TGTGCCAGCAGCGCGGGCCTAATTTACAATGAGCAGTTCTTC. Translation gives CASSAGLIYNEQFF.